This T cell receptor (beta chain) was retrieved from a study of blood T cell repertoires in COVID-19. Study-wide context: In each case, the material was cDNA or gDNA derived from T cells, B-cell-depleted T cells, or PBMCs.

Looked up from germline, CDR1 is SGHNT and CDR2 is YENEEA. CDR3 size: 16 residues. Trimming left V 1 base short and J 4 bases short, with 14 bases between. Original analysis: Amplified reference gene primers provided the basis for estimating nucleated cell counts. Repertoires were generated with immunoSEQ multiplex PCR, while TCRdb's copy carries only in-frame clones and drops some. Clonal size and the V and J genes are those of that table, whereas D and trimming came from the DNA. Of 200,000 or so clones listed, about four fifths are singletons. The Seattle patients, enrolled during active infection, were followed longitudinally.

The sequenced sample consisted of peripheral blood. The sequence came from a woman of 80 years or more with COVID-19, enrolled during active disease. The V call is TRBV11-3, the J call TRBJ2-1, with D maybe TRBD2 (6 bases). The CDR3 DNA reads as TGTGCCAGCAGCTTAGCTTGGAGGGTGGGGTACAATGAGCAGTTCTTC. This encodes CASSLAWRVGYNEQFF.